These T cell receptor beta chains were read from a single sample in a study of T cells after yellow fever vaccination. One entry per CDR3 protein results from TCRdb running MiXCR on the 5' RACE reads. This sample yields about 53,000 distinct CDR3 sequences, of which 5% to 6.5% are seen a single time; less than 40% belongs to the top ten. The sample was PBMCs, either bulk or a sorted T-cell subset (CD4+, CD8+, memory, or dextramer-sorted; not recorded which), taken on the day of the yellow fever booster vaccination. Receptors were obtained from a man between 18 and 29 years old who received the YFV17D yellow fever vaccine. Each CDR3 is given with its conserved first and last residue. The D gene is left open where the match is weak. Rows may omit the clone size; those that give it use once, few, many or a size class.

v_call	clone_size	d_call	j_call	cdr3_nt	cdr3_aa
TRBV5-1	few	TRBD1	TRBJ1-1	TGCGCCAGCAGCCCGGGGACAGGCTCACTGAACACTGAAGCTTTCTTT	CASSPGTGSLNTEAFF
TRBV20-1	many	.	TRBJ2-3	TGCAGTGCTAGAGCCTATCCCCCGGGGCACACAGATACGCAGTATTTT	CSARAYPPGHTDTQYF
TRBV28	.	.	TRBJ2-5	TGTGCCAGCAGTTTATGGGACAGACAAGAGACCCAGTACTTC	CASSLWDRQETQYF
TRBV15	many	.	TRBJ1-1	TGTGCCACCTCAACCCGGGAAAACGCTGAAGCTTTCTTT	CATSTRENAEAFF
TRBV4-1	.	TRBD1	TRBJ1-5	TGCGCCAGCAGCCAAGCACAGGACAGGGACTATCAGCCCCAGCATTTT	CASSQAQDRDYQPQHF
TRBV20-1	many	.	TRBJ2-5	TGCAGTGCTAGTCAGGGGGGGGAGACCCAGTACTTC	CSASQGGETQYF
TRBV5-5	few	.	TRBJ2-7	TGTGCCAGCAGCTTGAGTATGGACTACGAGCAGTACTTC	CASSLSMDYEQYF
TRBV4-1	many	.	TRBJ2-2	TGCGCCAGCAGCCAAGTCTCGGGTACCGGGGAGCTGTTTTTT	CASSQVSGTGELFF
TRBV4-2	many	TRBD2	TRBJ2-3	TGTGCCAGCAGCCAAGGTTTTCTAGCGGGGGATACGCAGTATTTT	CASSQGFLAGDTQYF
TRBV6-1	.	.	TRBJ1-1	TGTGCCAGCAATGGGGACTGGGGGGGATATGAAGCTTTCTTT	CASNGDWGGYEAFF
TRBV6-5	many	.	TRBJ2-1	TGTGCCAGCAGTTACTCAGGGTATGACAATGAGCAGTTCTTC	CASSYSGYDNEQFF
TRBV7-2	many	TRBD2	TRBJ2-7	TGTGCCAGCAGCTTGGGCCCGGGGGGACGCTACGAGCAGTACTTC	CASSLGPGGRYEQYF
TRBV6-6	.	.	TRBJ1-3	TGTGCCAGCAGACCAGGGGTCTCCTCTGGAAACACCATATATTTT	CASRPGVSSGNTIYF
TRBV29-1	many	.	TRBJ2-2	TGCAGCGTGGATGGACAGACGAACACCGGGGAGCTGTTTTTT	CSVDGQTNTGELFF
TRBV5-1	many	.	TRBJ2-3	TGCGCCAGCAGCCGGGGAGCTAGCACAGATACGCAGTATTTT	CASSRGASTDTQYF
TRBV4-1	.	TRBD1	TRBJ2-7	TGCGCCAGCAGCCCCTCCCCTGGGGCAGGACAGGATTACGAGGTGTACTTC	CASSPSPGAGQDYEVYF
TRBV3-1	few	.	TRBJ1-1	TGTGCCAGCAGCCAAGACCTTGGAGTACGTGAAGCTTTCTTT	CASSQDLGVREAFF
TRBV6-5	.	.	TRBJ1-2	TGTGCCAGCAGTCCTTGGGTAGGAGCTAACTATGGCTACACCTTC	CASSPWVGANYGYTF
TRBV27	many	.	TRBJ1-1	TGTGCCAGCAGTCCATATACAGGGAACACTGAAGCTTTCTTT	CASSPYTGNTEAFF
TRBV7-6	many	TRBD1	TRBJ2-2	TGTGCCAGCAGCTTAGTCCAGGGGGCAGGAATCGGGGAGCTGTTTTTT	CASSLVQGAGIGELFF
TRBV5-6	.	.	TRBJ2-7	TGTGCCAGCAGCCCAAGCCAGGGGACCCCCTACGAGCAGTACTTC	CASSPSQGTPYEQYF
TRBV27	few	.	TRBJ2-2	TGTGCCAGCAGTTTAGACCCGGGACACCCCACCGGGGAGCTGTTTTTT	CASSLDPGHPTGELFF
TRBV6-2/TRBV6-3	many	.	TRBJ2-7	TGTGCCAGCAGTACCTTCTACGAGCAGTACTTC	CASSTFYEQYF
TRBV30	.	.	TRBJ1-2	TGTGCCTGGAACGGGCCGCCTAACTATGGCTACACCTTC	CAWNGPPNYGYTF
TRBV3-1	.	TRBD1	TRBJ2-1	TGTGCCAGCAGCCCTACACAGGGGGCGGCTTTAATTTCTTACAATGAGCAGTTCTTC	CASSPTQGAALISYNEQFF
TRBV20-1	.	TRBD1	TRBJ1-5	TGCAGTGCCGGGACAGGTAATCAGCCCCAGCATTTT	CSAGTGNQPQHF
TRBV4-2	.	TRBD1	TRBJ1-4	TGTGCCAGCAACCACCCGGGACAGAGTAATGAAAAACTGTTTTTT	CASNHPGQSNEKLFF
TRBV7-2	many	.	TRBJ2-2	TGTGCCAGCAGCCCCTACCTCGGGGGTACCGGGGAGCTGTTTTTT	CASSPYLGGTGELFF
TRBV11-2	few	.	TRBJ2-3	TGTGCCAGCAGCGCCCGGACCCTCTCTGGCACAGATACGCAGTATTTT	CASSARTLSGTDTQYF
TRBV5-4	.	TRBD2	TRBJ2-7	TGTGCCAGCAGCTTGGCCTCTAGCGGGGGAGTCCTTTACGAGCAGTACTTC	CASSLASSGGVLYEQYF
TRBV20-1	.	.	TRBJ1-5	TGCAGTGCCGTTCTTACTAGCAATCAGCCCCAGCATTTT	CSAVLTSNQPQHF
TRBV20-1	many	.	TRBJ2-2	TGCAGTGCTAGATTCGGGAATGGGGACGGGGAGCTGTTTTTT	CSARFGNGDGELFF
TRBV2	few	.	TRBJ1-5	TGTGCCAGCAGTCGGAGGGGGGAGAATCAGCCCCAGCATTTT	CASSRRGENQPQHF
TRBV6-2/TRBV6-3	many	.	TRBJ1-5	TGTGCCAGCAGTAGTACAGCTAGCAATCAGCCCCAGCATTTT	CASSSTASNQPQHF
TRBV27	few	TRBD1	TRBJ1-1	TGTGCCAGCAGGCGACAGGGGAACACTGAAGCTTTCTTT	CASRRQGNTEAFF
TRBV20-1	many	.	TRBJ2-5	TGCAGTGCTAATCTCGACCAAGAGACCCAGTACTTC	CSANLDQETQYF
TRBV6-1	.	.	TRBJ1-1	TGTGCCAGCAGGGAGACCGGGACGCTGAACACTGAAGCTTTCTTT	CASRETGTLNTEAFF
TRBV3-1	.	TRBD2	TRBJ2-1	TGTGCCAGCAGCCAAGTCGTGTCGCGGGGGGGAAACAATGAGCAGTTCTTC	CASSQVVSRGGNNEQFF
TRBV7-8	many	.	TRBJ2-5	TGTGCCAGCAGAAACCGGGCACAAGAGACCCAGTACTTC	CASRNRAQETQYF
TRBV11-2	many	TRBD2	TRBJ2-1	TGTGCCAGCAGCTTAGAGGCGGGGGGACACAATGAGCAGTTCTTC	CASSLEAGGHNEQFF
TRBV9	many	.	TRBJ2-2	TGTGCCAGCAGCGCGTGGAACACCGGGGAGCTGTTTTTT	CASSAWNTGELFF
TRBV29-1	many	.	TRBJ1-2	TGCAGCTCGCGGGGCGACTATGGCTACACCTTC	CSSRGDYGYTF
TRBV15	.	TRBD2	TRBJ2-3	TGTGCCACCAGCATCTACTCTAGCGGGGGGGCCGATACGCAGTATTTT	CATSIYSSGGADTQYF
TRBV27	few	TRBD1	TRBJ1-5	TGTGCCAGCAGTAGGCAGGGGGGCAATCAGCCCCAGCATTTT	CASSRQGGNQPQHF
TRBV7-9	many	.	TRBJ1-5	TGTGCCAGCAGCTCTACAGATCAGCCCCAGCATTTT	CASSSTDQPQHF
TRBV9	few	TRBD1	TRBJ2-3	TGTGCCAGCAGCGCGGGACAGGTTCCAGATACGCAGTATTTT	CASSAGQVPDTQYF
TRBV5-5	.	TRBD1	TRBJ2-2	TGTGCCAGCAGCTTGGGTTGGCAGGGGGCCCGGGAGCTGTTTTTT	CASSLGWQGARELFF
TRBV5-1	many	.	TRBJ1-1	TGCGCCAGCAGCTCGGGGAGGCAGCCGAACACTGAAGCTTTCTTT	CASSSGRQPNTEAFF
TRBV20-1	few	.	TRBJ2-7	TGCAGTGCCCCGGTATTGGAGCAGTGGCAAGTCGAGCAGTACTTC	CSAPVLEQWQVEQYF
TRBV12-3/TRBV12-4	.	.	TRBJ1-5	TGTGCCAGCAGTTTCTCCGGGCGTCTCAATCAGCCCCAGCATTTT	CASSFSGRLNQPQHF
TRBV6-5	many	.	TRBJ2-3	TGTGCCAGCAGTTACCTACGGGGTACTAGCACAGATACGCAGTATTTT	CASSYLRGTSTDTQYF
TRBV29-1	many	.	TRBJ2-5	TGCAGCGTTGAAGATCAGGGCGGTGACGGGACCCAGTACTTC	CSVEDQGGDGTQYF
TRBV7-9	.	.	TRBJ1-1	TGTGCCAGCAGCTTAGTAGACCCGAAGAACACTGAAGCTTTCTTT	CASSLVDPKNTEAFF
TRBV7-2	.	TRBD2	TRBJ2-3	TGTGCCAGCAGCCTTCGGACTAGCGGGCCCCTAGATACGCAGTATTTT	CASSLRTSGPLDTQYF